This T cell receptor beta chain was profiled in a study of cytomegalovirus exposure and HLA in healthy donors. Background on the study: There were 85 million or so unique TCRs (from HLA-typed donors) in an early data release.

Primers for the PCR totalled 60 Vbeta and 13 Jbeta. Generated by immunoSEQ multiplex PCR, the TCRdb table keeps only in-frame clones and is missing some. The table has about 190,000 clones, around 83% seen once. Trimming removed 0 bases from V and 4 bases from J, with 6 bases in between. CDR3 length equals 13 residues. Germline lookup yields CDR1 MNHEY and CDR2 SMNVEV (reference sequence). Sequencing input: PBMCs. This chain links TRBV27 with TRBJ2-5, with unresolved D. This sequence originates from a woman in her forties in good health and CMV-seronegative. CDR3 in amino acids: CASSLSYRETQYF. The CDR3 DNA is TGTGCCAGCAGTTTATCCTACCGAGAGACCCAGTACTTC.